The 5 T cell receptor beta chains below come from one sample, sequenced in a study of blood T cell repertoires in COVID-19. Repertoires were generated with immunoSEQ multiplex PCR, while TCRdb's copy carries only in-frame clones and drops some. The table has roughly 400,000 clones, approximately 90% seen once. Material for sequencing was PBMCs or T cells enriched from blood (not recorded which). The receptors here all came from a middle-aged woman who had been exposed to COVID-19.

Only one count was recorded for this clone. The rearrangement links TRBV2 to TRBJ1-1; 7 nucleotides line up with TRBD1. CDR3 length: 14 residues. V lost 4 bases and J lost 6; bases outside the gene matches: 8. CDR1 and CDR2 (germline): SNHLY, FYNNEI. The CDR3 bases are TGTGCCAGCAGTGTAACAGGGGCGGACCCTGAAGCTTTCTTT. Translated: CASSVTGADPEAFF.

The chain recombines TRBV7-2 with TRBJ1-2; D remains ambiguous. Trimming cost V 5 bases and J 4 bases, with 17 bases left between them. Germline V gene lookup returns CDR1 SGHTA and CDR2 FQGNSA. This CDR3 is 15 amino acids long. The CDR3 here is CASSVSFQATYGYTF. CDR3 in DNA: TGTGCCAGCAGCGTCTCATTCCAGGCCACCTATGGCTACACCTTC.

This chain links TRBV3-1 (or the pseudogene TRBV3-2) with TRBJ2-1, with unresolved D. Germline V gene lookup returns CDR1 LGHDT and CDR2 YNNKEL (reference sequence). The CDR3 covers 12 residues. V was clipped by 6 bases and J by 7 bases, with 10 bases between them. CDR3: CASSRNGNEQFF. CDR3 in DNA: TGTGCCAGCAGTCGCAACGGGAATGAGCAGTTCTTC.

CDR3 in DNA: TGTGCCAGCAGTTTGGGGGGTTTCACTGGCTACACCTTC. Encoded protein: CASSLGGFTGYTF. The chain is built from TRBV12-3 or TRBV12-4 and TRBJ1-2; possible D gene TRBD1, 5 bases. The CDR3 is 13 amino acids. V lost 3 bases and J 7 bases, leaving 12 bases between the germline ends.

The chain links TRBV18 to TRBJ1-3; TRBD1 might be the D (6 bases). The V end lost 5 bases, the J end lost 4 bases, and 12 bases lay between the germline ends. CDR1 is KGHSH, CDR2 LQKENI, per germline. The CDR3 runs to 14 residues. The CDR3 nucleotides read TGTGCCAGCTCAGAAGGGACATTCGGAAACACCATATATTTT. It encodes CASSEGTFGNTIYF.